The sequence of this TCR beta chain was determined in a study of T cell repertoires in aging, cancer and after chemotherapy. General observations from the study: In each cancer cohort, median generation probability increased across chemotherapy, suggesting thymic output rebounded.

V dropped 6 bases and J dropped 0; count of bases not matched to a gene: 0. Per germline, CDR1 SEHNR and CDR2 FQNEAQ (reference sequence). This CDR3 region has 15 residues. Peripheral blood genomic DNA, not sorted cells or RNA, was the template. This clonotype has a handful of counts. Its antigen is as yet unknown. Rearranged V-D-J TRB sequences were amplified with a mixed TRB-A/B primer pool. TCRdb re-analysed the multiplex PCR reads in MiXCR, keeping a single row per CDR3 protein. The sample consists of roughly 2,300 distinct CDR3 sequences, 23% of them appearing once. Sequencing used blood. The chain uses TRBV7-9 and TRBJ1-6; 9 bases agree with TRBD1. The clonotype was recovered from a human donor with a solid tumor. The CDR3 is CASRTGGSYNSPLHF. As DNA, the CDR3 is TGTGCCAGCAGGACAGGGGGCTCCTATAATTCACCCCTCCACTTT.